One and the same sample provided the 28 T cell receptor beta chains below, sequenced in a study of blood T cell repertoires in COVID-19. Profiled with immunoSEQ multiplex PCR; TCRdb holds only in-frame clones, not every one. The data contain about 130,000 clones, approximately 83% of them seen just once; the ten biggest clones take up approximately 12%. Sequences were obtained from peripheral blood. The source is a man in his fifties or sixties with acute or convalescent COVID-19.

This CDR3 is CASSDRINYGYTF. CDR3 sequence (DNA): TGTGCCAGCAGCGACAGGATTAACTATGGCTACACCTTC. The genes are TRBV3-1 (or the pseudogene TRBV3-2) and TRBJ1-2; D may be TRBD1 (6 bases). From germline, CDR1 is LGHDT and CDR2 YNNKEL (reference sequence). This CDR3 contains 13 residues. With 5 bases removed from V and 1 base from J, the gap between germline ends came to 8 bases.

The V call is TRBV7-9, the J call TRBJ1-4, with D possibly matching TRBD1 (6 bases). The CDR3 covers 16 residues. V gave up 5 bases and J gave up 4 bases, with 17 bases separating them. From germline, CDR1 is SEHNR and CDR2 FQNEAQ (reference sequence). The CDR3 region has the DNA TGTGCCAGCAGCCTGGGGGCAGGGCAGCTTAATGAAAAACTGTTTTTT. As protein: CASSLGAGQLNEKLFF.

The rearrangement uses TRBV5-1 and TRBJ2-7; 12 bases are a match to TRBD2. This CDR3 contains 15 residues. V was pared by 3 bases and J by 4 bases, with 5 bases of the junction left unmatched. Germline CDR1 SGHRS, CDR2 YFSETQ. CDR3 bases: TGCGCCAGCAGCTGGACTAGCGGGACCGTATACGAGCAGTACTTC. It codes for CASSWTSGTVYEQYF.

The V gene is TRBV7-9, the J gene TRBJ2-1; 8 bases match TRBD2. CDR1 and CDR2 (germline): SEHNR, FQNEAQ (reference sequence). With V trimmed by 7 bases and J by 8 bases, 16 bases remained unmatched. CDR3 length: 16 residues. The CDR3 DNA reads TGTGCCAGCAACGGGATTGAGGGGACTAGGGGTCATGAGCAGTTCTTC. This sequence encodes CASNGIEGTRGHEQFF.

This chain connects TRBV30 to TRBJ2-5; 8 bases are shared with TRBD2. Trimming at V came to 3 bases and at J to 7 bases, leaving 7 bases not matched to a gene. CDR1 is GTSNPN, CDR2 SVGIG, per germline (reference sequence). The CDR3 length is 13 residues. CDR3 sequence: CAWSAGGVVTQYF. CDR3 sequence (DNA): TGTGCCTGGAGCGCGGGGGGAGTGGTGACCCAGTACTTC.

The chain couples TRBV3-1 (or the pseudogene TRBV3-2) to TRBJ2-3, with 10 bases matching TRBD2. Unmatched junction bases numbered 6, after V lost 4 bases and J lost 2 bases. The CDR3 is 16 amino acids. Per germline, CDR1 LGHDT and CDR2 YNNKEL (reference sequence). CDR3 in amino acids: CASSLHTSGITDTQYF. As DNA, the CDR3 is TGTGCCAGCAGCCTTCACACTAGCGGGATCACAGATACGCAGTATTTT.

The chain has TRBV29-1 and TRBJ2-7; 8 nucleotides agree with TRBD1. With V trimmed by 5 bases and J by 6 bases, 6 bases remained unmatched. The length of the CDR3 is 12 residues. CDR1 and CDR2 (germline): SQVTM, ANQGSEA. CDR3 in amino acids: CSVFQGAGEQYF. As DNA, the CDR3 is TGCAGCGTTTTTCAGGGGGCTGGCGAGCAGTACTTC.

The chain employs TRBV15 and TRBJ2-1; 7 bases are shared with TRBD2. Trimming took 3 bases from V and 5 from J; bases not matched to a gene: 10. Germline-derived CDR1 and CDR2 are LNHNV and YYDKDF (reference sequence). CDR3 length: 16 residues. The CDR3 spells CATSSSTGTTHNEQFF. The CDR3, as DNA: TGTGCCACCAGCAGTTCCACCGGGACTACCCACAATGAGCAGTTCTTC.

This chain connects TRBV19 to TRBJ1-4; no clear D. Germline V gives CDR1 LNHDA, CDR2 SQIVND (reference sequence). The CDR3 contains 14 residues. With 5 bases removed from V and 5 bases from J, the gap between germline ends came to 12 bases. The CDR3 sequence: CASSPFDFNEKLFF. For the CDR3, the DNA is TGTGCCAGTAGTCCTTTTGACTTCAATGAAAAACTGTTTTTT.

This chain connects TRBV7-9 to TRBJ2-2; TRBD2 aligns across 7 bases. From germline, CDR1 is SEHNR and CDR2 FQNEAQ (reference sequence). V trimming: 5 bases; J trimming: 4 bases; junction bases outside the gene matches: 7. The CDR3 is made up of 15 amino acids. This chain's CDR3 is CASSPGTTSTGELFF. CDR3 coding DNA: TGTGCCAGCAGCCCGGGGACTACGAGCACCGGGGAGCTGTTTTTT.

The chain has TRBV11-2 and TRBJ1-2; 9 bases line up with TRBD1. J gave up 8 bases and V 3 bases, and 4 bases lay outside the gene matches. The germline V gene has CDR1 SGHAT and CDR2 FQNNGV. The CDR3 length is 13 residues. CDR3 nucleotides: TGTGCCAGCAGCTTTACAGGGGGCTTAGGCTACACCTTC. Protein: CASSFTGGLGYTF.

This chain joins TRBV4-2 and TRBJ1-3; tentative D call: TRBD1 (6 bases). The CDR3 totals 15 residues. CDR1 and CDR2 from the germline V gene are LGHNA and YNFKEQ. V lost 3 bases and J 3 bases, leaving 12 bases between the germline ends. The CDR3 here is CASSHGTIGGNTIYF. The DNA for the CDR3 is TGTGCCAGCAGCCACGGGACAATAGGTGGAAACACCATATATTTT.

This chain joins TRBV9 and TRBJ1-6, with TRBD1 matching 7 bases. This CDR3 has 15 residues. The J segment lost 5 bases and the V segment lost 3 bases, leaving 5 bases of the junction unmatched. CDR1 and CDR2 (germline): SGDLS, YYNGEE. DNA of the CDR3: TGTGCCAGCAGCGCGGGGACAGCCAATAATTCACCCCTCCACTTT. As protein: CASSAGTANNSPLHF.

This rearrangement joins TRBV19 to TRBJ2-7; 11 bases match TRBD1. This CDR3 is built from 15 residues. Germline CDR1 LNHDA, CDR2 SQIVND (reference sequence). After removal of 4 bases from V and 0 bases from J, the junction contained 2 bases not matched to a gene. This CDR3 is CASSRTGGASYEQYF. The CDR3 DNA reads TGTGCCAGTAGTAGGACAGGGGGCGCCTCCTACGAGCAGTACTTC.

The gene calls are TRBV7-9 and TRBJ1-2; TRBD1 matches at 7 bases. The germline V gene has CDR1 SEHNR and CDR2 FQNEAQ (reference sequence). J gave up 0 bases and V 3 bases, and 4 bases lay outside the gene matches. This CDR3 region has 15 residues. CDR3 sequence: CASSLSGGANYGYTF. Here the CDR3 DNA reads TGTGCCAGCAGCTTGTCAGGGGGAGCTAACTATGGCTACACCTTC.

There are a few counts of this clone. The J gene is TRBJ2-1, the V gene TRBV21-1; the table's D call, TRBD2, was not checked against the DNA. TRBV21-1 is shown as a pseudogene. The CDR3 is made up of 22 amino acids. CDR3 residues: CASSKLSTPGLAGVEGDNEQFF. The CDR3 nucleotides are TGTGCCAGCAGCAAACTTAGTACCCCGGGACTAGCGGGAGTTGAGGGTGACAATGAGCAGTTCTTC.

The chain recombines TRBV19 with TRBJ1-1, with a possible D match to TRBD1 (6 bases). This CDR3 spans 12 amino acids. Germline V gene lookup returns CDR1 LNHDA and CDR2 SQIVND (reference sequence). V was clipped by 6 bases and J by 3 bases, with 8 bases between them. CDR3 sequence reads: CASSGQYTEAFF. The CDR3 DNA follows: TGTGCCAGTAGCGGACAGTACACTGAAGCTTTCTTT.

The DNA for the CDR3 is TGTGCCAGCTGCCCTAGCGGGAGTCCACGCGAGCAGTTCTTC. It codes for CASCPSGSPREQFF. The V call is TRBV18, the J call TRBJ2-1; TRBD2 agrees at 10 bases. J was trimmed by 10 bases and V by 7 bases; bases with no gene match: 10. This CDR3 contains 14 residues. Germline lookup yields CDR1 KGHSH and CDR2 LQKENI. Filled out from reference TRBV18 and TRBJ2-1, the complete variable domain reads NAGVMQNPRHLVRRRGQEARLRCSPMKGHSHVYWYRQLPEEGLKFMVYLQKENIIDESGMPKERFSAEFPKEGPSILRIQQVVRGDSAAYFCASCPSGSPREQFFGPGTRLTVL.

The genes are TRBV28 and TRBJ1-1, with a tentative D call TRBD1 (6 bases). V lost 7 bases and J lost 6, with 21 bases in between. Per the germline V gene, CDR1 is MDHEN and CDR2 is SYDVKM. The CDR3 runs 15 residues. The CDR3: CASTLGGGRIAEAFF. The CDR3 DNA sequence: TGTGCCAGCACCCTCGGGGGGGGGCGCATCGCTGAAGCTTTCTTT.

V and J are TRBV11-2 and TRBJ2-1; 9 bases are a match to TRBD1. CDR1 is SGHAT and CDR2 is FQNNGV in the germline V gene. There are 15 residues in the CDR3. The V gene end was trimmed by 4 bases and the J gene end by 8 bases; junction bases not matched to a gene: 9. CDR3 DNA sequence: TGTGCCAGCAGCTCGGGACAGGGAGGCTTCGATGAGCAGTTCTTC. Residues: CASSSGQGGFDEQFF. The complete variable domain, with remaining parts taken from reference TRBV11-2 and TRBJ2-1, reads EAGVAQSPRYKIIEKRQSVAFWCNPISGHATLYWYQQILGQGPKLLIQFQNNGVVDDSQLPKDRFSAERLKGVDSTLKIQPAKLEDSAVYLCASSSGQGGFDEQFFGPGTRLTVL.

This chain connects TRBV7-9 to TRBJ2-5; no firm D call. Per germline, CDR1 SEHNR and CDR2 FQNEAQ (reference sequence). The V and J ends lost 2 bases and 5 bases respectively, with 9 bases between them. The CDR3 runs 13 residues. This chain's CDR3 is CASSLPPGETQYF. The CDR3 DNA follows: TGTGCCAGCAGCTTACCCCCCGGGGAGACCCAGTACTTC.

The chain couples TRBV7-3 to TRBJ2-1; D possibly corresponds to TRBD1 (6 bases). V lost 3 bases, J lost 0 bases, and 6 bases lay in between. In germline, CDR1 is SGHTA, CDR2 FQGTGA. The length of the CDR3 is 14 residues. This CDR3 is CASSLDSSYNEQFF. CDR3 bases: TGTGCCAGCAGCTTGGACAGCTCCTACAATGAGCAGTTCTTC.

The chain combines TRBV18 with TRBJ1-4, with D possibly TRBD1 on 5 matching bases. The CDR3 totals 18 residues. The V and J ends lost 6 bases and 8 bases respectively, with 28 bases between them. CDR1 is KGHSH, CDR2 LQKENI, per germline. For the CDR3, the DNA is TGTGCCAGCTCCCTCATACCTTCGAGGGGCGCGGAGGGAGAAAAACTGTTTTTT. Translating it yields CASSLIPSRGAEGEKLFF.

V is TRBV19 and J is TRBJ2-5; D is perhaps TRBD2 (5 bases). The CDR3 loop spans 15 amino acids. The germline V and J ends were trimmed by 1 base and 5 bases, with 14 bases remaining between them. Looked up from germline, CDR1 is LNHDA and CDR2 is SQIVND (reference sequence). In nucleotides, the CDR3 is TGTGCCAGTAGTATAGGTTCTAGCTTCTCCGAGACCCAGTACTTC. Its translation: CASSIGSSFSETQYF.

The chain links TRBV28 to TRBJ2-1; TRBD1 aligns across 7 bases. The CDR3 totals 17 residues. V lost 5 bases to trimming and J lost 4 bases; unmatched junction nucleotides: 14. In germline, CDR1 is MDHEN, CDR2 SYDVKM. The CDR3 loop is CASSQLDRAVGYNEQFF. CDR3 nucleotides: TGTGCCAGCAGTCAACTCGACAGGGCAGTCGGGTACAATGAGCAGTTCTTC. Combining the CDR3 with reference TRBV28 and TRBJ2-1 gives the whole variable domain DVKVTQSSRYLVKRTGEKVFLECVQDMDHENMFWYRQDPGLGLRLIYFSYDVKMKEKGDIPEGYSVSREKKERFSLILESASTNQTSMYLCASSQLDRAVGYNEQFFGPGTRLTVL.

The chain carries TRBV29-1 and TRBJ2-3, with 10 bases identical to TRBD2. This CDR3 has 15 amino acids. J gave up 1 base and V 5 bases, and 6 bases lay outside the gene matches. The germline gives CDR1 SQVTM, CDR2 ANQGSEA. The CDR3 bases are TGCAGCGTTACCCTAGCGGGAGCGCGCACAGATACGCAGTATTTT. Translated, it gives CSVTLAGARTDTQYF.

The V gene is TRBV28, the J gene TRBJ1-2; D possibly corresponds to TRBD1 (5 bases). The CDR3 loop spans 12 amino acids. Trimming pared 2 bases from V and 5 bases from J, leaving 6 bases between. Germline V gene data show CDR1 as MDHEN and CDR2 as SYDVKM. CDR3 coding DNA: TGTGCCAGCAGTTTAAGACAGTATGGCTACACCTTC. It yields the protein CASSLRQYGYTF.

V is TRBV24-1 and J is TRBJ2-3; 9 nucleotides agree with TRBD2. The CDR3 sequence is 15 residues long. J lost 1 base, V lost 4 bases, and 2 bases had no gene match. Germline lookup yields CDR1 KGHDR and CDR2 SFDVKD. CDR3 in amino acids: CATSERTSGTDTQYF. As DNA, the CDR3 is TGTGCCACCAGTGAACGGACTAGCGGCACAGATACGCAGTATTTT.